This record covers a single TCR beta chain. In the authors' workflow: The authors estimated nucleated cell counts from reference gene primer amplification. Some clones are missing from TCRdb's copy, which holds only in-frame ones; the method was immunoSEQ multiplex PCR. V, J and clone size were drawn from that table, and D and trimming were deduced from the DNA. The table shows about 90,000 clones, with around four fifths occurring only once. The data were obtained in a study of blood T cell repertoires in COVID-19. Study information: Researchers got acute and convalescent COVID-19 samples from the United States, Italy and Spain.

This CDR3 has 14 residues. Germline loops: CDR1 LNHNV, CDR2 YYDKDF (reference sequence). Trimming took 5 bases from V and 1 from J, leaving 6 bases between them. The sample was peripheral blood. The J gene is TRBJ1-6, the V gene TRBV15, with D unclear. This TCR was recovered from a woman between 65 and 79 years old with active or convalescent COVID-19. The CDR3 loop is CATSGQSYNSPLHF. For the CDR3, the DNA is TGTGCCACCAGCGGGCAGTCCTATAATTCACCCCTCCACTTT.